This TCR beta chain appears in the sequencing data of a study of blood T cell repertoires in COVID-19. Across the whole study: PBMCs, B-cell-depleted T cells, or T cells provided the cDNA or gDNA that made up the material.

The germline V gene has CDR1 MDHEN and CDR2 SYDVKM. Unmatched junction bases numbered 6, after V lost 5 bases and J lost 4 bases. CDR3 length: 14 residues. Authors' processing steps: Amplification of reference gene primers provided the estimated nucleated cell counts. Clones were sequenced by immunoSEQ multiplex PCR, and TCRdb holds only the in-frame ones, with some missing. The V and J calls and clone size are taken from that table; D and trimming were inferred from the DNA. The sample lists 62,000 or so clones; over 80% were seen once. This clonotype originated in a human donor in a cohort sampled during active COVID-19. The gene calls are TRBV28 and TRBJ1-1, with 8 bases identical to TRBD1. The specimen sequenced was peripheral blood. The chain's CDR3 is CASSRRGLSTEAFF. CDR3 sequence (DNA): TGTGCCAGCAGTCGCAGGGGGCTGAGCACTGAAGCTTTCTTT.